A single sample is the source of the 29 T cell receptor beta chains below, sequenced in a study of blood T cell repertoires in COVID-19. Measured with immunoSEQ multiplex PCR; TCRdb has only the in-frame clones, and not every one. The table includes about 180,000 clones, about 87% detected once. The sample comprised peripheral blood. Receptor source: a woman between 25 and 40 years old with acute or convalescent COVID-19.

The rearrangement joins TRBV18 to TRBJ2-5; TRBD1 agrees at 8 bases. Germline values: CDR1 KGHSH, CDR2 LQKENI. J lost 4 bases, V lost 6 bases, and 7 bases had no gene match. The CDR3 runs to 14 residues. Here the CDR3 DNA reads TGTGCCAGCTCCCCCACAGGGGGAGGAGAGACCCAGTACTTC. This translates into CASSPTGGGETQYF.

The rearrangement joins TRBV6-1 to TRBJ2-2; D is unresolved. The length of the CDR3 is 16 residues. Trimming removed 2 bases at V and 1 base at J, with 11 bases between. The germline V gene has CDR1 MNHNS and CDR2 SASEGT. The CDR3 loop is CASSEFGLGNTGELFF. DNA for the CDR3: TGTGCCAGCAGTGAATTCGGGTTGGGGAACACCGGGGAGCTGTTTTTT.

The V gene is TRBV5-4, the J gene TRBJ2-3; D is unresolved. The CDR3 extends over 11 amino acids. Trimming removed 7 bases at V and 4 bases at J, with 7 bases between. The germline V gene has CDR1 SGHNT and CDR2 YYREEE (reference sequence). CDR3 region: CASGLPDTQYF. For the CDR3, the DNA is TGTGCCAGCGGGCTACCAGATACGCAGTATTTT.

This clone was recorded only once. This chain connects TRBV11-2 to TRBJ1-1; D is unresolved. V was shortened by 1 base and J by 4 bases, with 4 bases between the two germline ends. Germline CDR1 is SGHAT and CDR2 is FQNNGV. The CDR3 spans 12 residues. The CDR3: CASSLGATEAFF. The CDR3 DNA is TGTGCCAGCAGCTTAGGAGCCACTGAAGCTTTCTTT.

The CDR3 region has the DNA TGCGCCAGCACCCAGGGAGGGCAAGAGACCCAGTACTTC. Translation: CASTQGGQETQYF. The chain is built from TRBV5-1 and TRBJ2-5, with 7 bases aligning to TRBD2. The CDR3 loop spans 13 amino acids. Germline lookup yields CDR1 SGHRS and CDR2 YFSETQ. Losses at the gene ends were 6 bases for V and 2 bases for J; bases not matched to a gene: 4.

The rearrangement joins TRBV11-3 to TRBJ2-2; TRBD2 agrees at 8 bases. The germline V gene encodes CDR1 SGHNT and CDR2 YENEEA. This CDR3 spans 17 amino acids. Trimming took 4 bases from V and 4 from J; bases not matched to a gene: 11. CDR3 nucleotides: TGTGCCAGCAGCTCACCCCCGGGGGGGGAGACCACCGGGGAGCTGTTTTTT. Translating gives CASSSPPGGETTGELFF.

The J gene is TRBJ2-1, the V gene TRBV2; D might be TRBD2 (5 bases). Germline values: CDR1 SNHLY, CDR2 FYNNEI. Trimming stripped 1 base from V and 8 bases from J, with 12 bases between. The CDR3 is made up of 14 amino acids. CDR3 DNA sequence: TGTGCCAGCAGTGAAGGGAGGTTGGGGTATGAGCAGTTCTTC. Translation: CASSEGRLGYEQFF.

The chain recombines TRBV5-1 with TRBJ1-2, with unresolved D. The CDR3 spans 13 residues. Germline V CDR1 and CDR2: SGHRS, YFSETQ. V lost 0 bases and J lost 4, with 7 bases in between. CDR3 region: CASSLGGLYGYTF. The CDR3 DNA follows: TGCGCCAGCAGCTTGGGAGGGCTCTATGGCTACACCTTC.

This chain uses TRBV5-1 with TRBJ1-2; D is uncertain. V lost 4 bases and J lost 4, with 11 bases in between. Germline values: CDR1 SGHRS, CDR2 YFSETQ. CDR3 length: 13 residues. CDR3 DNA sequence: TGCGCCAGCAGCCCTGAGGAGATCTATGGCTACACCTTC. This gives the protein CASSPEEIYGYTF.

The chain has TRBV27 and TRBJ1-2, with D maybe TRBD1 (5 bases). This CDR3 is 12 amino acids long. V lost 0 bases, J lost 7 bases, and 6 bases lay in between. Germline CDR1 and CDR2: MNHEY and SMNVEV (reference sequence). The CDR3 DNA follows: TGTGCCAGCAGTTTATCTGGGGCTGGCTACACCTTC. Its protein is CASSLSGAGYTF.

The chain uses TRBV5-5 and TRBJ2-5, with 10 bases that match TRBD1. In germline, CDR1 is SGHKS, CDR2 YYEKEE (reference sequence). The CDR3 is made up of 15 amino acids. V lost 4 bases, J lost 4 bases, and 7 bases stayed unmatched. The CDR3 region is CASSGLTGGLETQYF. The DNA for the CDR3 is TGTGCCAGCAGCGGCTTGACAGGGGGCTTAGAGACCCAGTACTTC.

The chain uses TRBV2 and TRBJ2-1; 12 positions agree with TRBD2. V lost 6 bases and J lost 14; bases outside the gene matches: 8. Germline V CDR1 and CDR2: SNHLY, FYNNEI. This CDR3 comprises 13 residues. The CDR3 sequence: CASSAGLAGHEFF. CDR3 nucleotides: TGTGCCAGCAGCGCGGGACTAGCGGGTCACGAGTTCTTC. The whole variable domain, filled in from reference TRBV2 and TRBJ2-1, reads EPEVTQTPSHQVTQMGQEVILRCVPISNHLYFYWYRQILGQKVEFLVSFYNNEISEKSEIFDDQFSVERPDGSNFTLKIRSTKLEDSAMYFCASSAGLAGHEFFGPGTRLTVL.

The chain uses TRBV11-3 and TRBJ2-7; no definite D call. There are 14 residues in the CDR3. Germline CDR1 SGHNT, CDR2 YENEEA. The V end lost 5 bases, the J end lost 0 bases, and 11 bases lay between the germline ends. This CDR3 is CASSPLTGSYEQYF. The CDR3, as DNA: TGTGCCAGCAGCCCGCTGACTGGCTCCTACGAGCAGTACTTC.

The chain employs TRBV6-5 and TRBJ1-6, with D unresolved. Germline V CDR1 and CDR2: MNHEY, SVGAGI. Between the trimmed V and J ends, which lost 10 bases and 5 bases, there was a span of 12 bases. The CDR3 has 13 amino acids. Written as DNA, the CDR3 is TGTGCCATCGCAGAGACTAATAATTCACCCCTCCACTTT. This gives the protein CAIAETNNSPLHF.

This clone was seen a single time. The gene calls are TRBV7-9 and TRBJ2-1; TRBD1 agrees at 7 bases. Germline values: CDR1 SEHNR, CDR2 FQNEAQ (reference sequence). The CDR3 covers 13 residues. Germline trimming cut 8 bases from V and 2 bases from J; bases unmatched to any gene: 3. In nucleotides, the CDR3 is TGTGCCAGCCTCCAGGGGGCCTACAATGAGCAGTTCTTC. Protein product: CASLQGAYNEQFF.

The rearrangement joins TRBV6-1 to TRBJ1-6; D not resolved. The V and J ends lost 2 bases and 8 bases respectively, with 16 bases between them. This CDR3 is 16 amino acids long. The germline gives CDR1 MNHNS, CDR2 SASEGT. The CDR3 protein is CASSEPVYGSDSPLHF. DNA of the CDR3: TGTGCCAGCAGTGAACCAGTTTACGGGTCGGATTCACCCCTCCACTTT.

This rearrangement joins TRBV18 to TRBJ2-3; 8 bases align to TRBD2. CDR1 is KGHSH and CDR2 is LQKENI in the germline V gene. Germline trimming cut 5 bases from V and 5 bases from J; bases unmatched to any gene: 6. The CDR3 is 14 amino acids. In DNA form, the CDR3 reads TGTGCCAGCTCAGAATCAGCGGGAGAAGATACGCAGTATTTT. It codes for CASSESAGEDTQYF. The variable domain in full, with the rest retrieved from reference TRBV18 and TRBJ2-3, is NAGVMQNPRHLVRRRGQEARLRCSPMKGHSHVYWYRQLPEEGLKFMVYLQKENIIDESGMPKERFSAEFPKEGPSILRIQQVVRGDSAAYFCASSESAGEDTQYFGPGTRLTVL.

Comments on this clone: The junction departs from the called germline gene at one end, perhaps through a read error. The CDR3 DNA follows: TGTGCCAGTAGTATAGTAGGGGCGAGGAAGGTCTTT. This translates into CASSIVGARKVF. The chain links TRBV19 to TRBJ1-1; maybe TRBD1 (5 bases). Germline CDR1 reads LNHDA; CDR2 reads SQIVND (reference sequence). CDR3 length: 12 residues.

V is TRBV13 and J is TRBJ2-5; no definite D call. Deletions cut 5 bases from V and 0 bases from J, with 10 bases between. The CDR3 runs 14 residues. Germline values: CDR1 PRHDT, CDR2 FYEKMQ (reference sequence). The CDR3 protein is CASSLREYQETQYF. For the CDR3, the DNA is TGTGCCAGCAGCCTACGCGAGTACCAAGAGACCCAGTACTTC.

This chain joins TRBV18 and TRBJ2-3, with 7 bases identical to TRBD2. CDR3 size: 17 residues. The V and J ends lost 3 bases and 4 bases, in that order; junction bases with no gene match: 13. The germline V gene has CDR1 KGHSH and CDR2 LQKENI. CDR3 amino acids: CASSPQIYRTSSDTQYF. The CDR3 DNA follows: TGTGCCAGCTCACCGCAAATCTACAGGACTAGTTCAGATACGCAGTATTTT. The whole variable domain, filled in from reference TRBV18 and TRBJ2-3, reads NAGVMQNPRHLVRRRGQEARLRCSPMKGHSHVYWYRQLPEEGLKFMVYLQKENIIDESGMPKERFSAEFPKEGPSILRIQQVVRGDSAAYFCASSPQIYRTSSDTQYFGPGTRLTVL.

The V and J genes are TRBV20-1 and TRBJ2-1; 10 bases are shared with TRBD2. This CDR3 contains 11 residues. Germline V lookup: CDR1 DFQATT, CDR2 SNEGSKA (reference sequence). With 7 bases clipped from V and 12 bases from J, the junction kept 6 bases outside the gene matches. CDR3: CSGLLAGLQFF. The DNA of the CDR3 is TGCAGTGGTTTACTAGCGGGACTGCAGTTCTTC.

This clone was counted a few times. The chain is built from TRBV10-1 and TRBJ2-3, with 11 bases identical to TRBD2. From germline, CDR1 is WNHNN and CDR2 SYGVQD (reference sequence). V dropped 0 bases and J dropped 4; count of bases not matched to a gene: 6. The CDR3 has 17 amino acids. The CDR3: CASSESPLAGGADTQYF. The DNA for the CDR3 is TGCGCCAGCAGTGAGTCCCCCCTAGCGGGAGGCGCAGATACGCAGTATTTT.

The CDR3 region is CASGTEHYEQYF. The CDR3 DNA follows: TGTGCCAGCGGGACAGAACACTACGAGCAGTACTTC. The V gene is TRBV2, the J gene TRBJ2-7; 7 bases are a match to TRBD1. Trimming at V came to 8 bases and at J to 3 bases, leaving 4 bases not matched to a gene. The CDR3 loop spans 12 amino acids. Germline V CDR1 and CDR2: SNHLY, FYNNEI.

V gene TRBV5-3 combines with J gene TRBJ2-7; D perhaps matches TRBD2 (5 bases). TRBV5-3 is recorded as an ORF, its role being uncertain. Trimming pared 1 base from V and 3 bases from J, leaving 14 bases between. This CDR3 comprises 15 residues. The CDR3: CARSLSPPSHYEQYF. The CDR3 region has the DNA TGTGCCAGAAGCTTGAGTCCTCCTAGCCACTACGAGCAGTACTTC.

V and J are TRBV4-2 and TRBJ2-3, with TRBD2 matching over 8 bases. This CDR3 is built from 15 residues. Per the germline V gene, CDR1 is LGHNA and CDR2 is YNFKEQ. J gave up 6 bases and V 3 bases, and 8 bases lay outside the gene matches. The CDR3 reads CASSHGLAKGDTQYF. CDR3 bases: TGTGCCAGCAGCCACGGACTAGCCAAGGGGGATACGCAGTATTTT.

The rearrangement links TRBV28 to TRBJ1-2; D call uncertain. This CDR3 region has 13 residues. Germline-derived CDR1 and CDR2 are MDHEN and SYDVKM. V was trimmed by 2 bases and J by 2 bases, leaving 6 bases between them. CDR3 nucleotides: TGTGCCAGCAGTTTAAAAGCGAACTATGGCTACACCTTC. Translation gives CASSLKANYGYTF.

The V gene is TRBV2, the J gene TRBJ2-1; TRBD1 aligns across 7 bases. Germline CDR1 reads SNHLY; CDR2 reads FYNNEI. The CDR3 spans 15 residues. The trim removed 10 bases at V and 0 bases at J, leaving 9 bases unmatched. The CDR3 here is CATGGPDSSYNEQFF. In DNA, the CDR3 is TGTGCCACAGGGGGACCAGACTCCTCCTACAATGAGCAGTTCTTC.

The chain combines TRBV19 with TRBJ2-1, with 7 bases that match TRBD2. The junction had 13 bases not matched to a gene; V was cut back by 5 bases and J by 12 bases. Per germline, CDR1 LNHDA and CDR2 SQIVND (reference sequence). The CDR3 extends over 14 amino acids. The CDR3 loop is CASSDGGSERRQFF. The DNA of the CDR3 is TGTGCCAGTAGTGACGGCGGGAGTGAACGTCGGCAGTTCTTC.

This clone appeared a few times. The chain uses TRBV5-1 and TRBJ1-2; 8 bases map to TRBD1. Germline-derived CDR1 and CDR2 are SGHRS and YFSETQ. Trimming took 9 bases from V and 2 from J; bases not matched to a gene: 9. The CDR3 consists of 14 residues. CDR3 in DNA: TGCGCCACTTCCTCTAGGACAGGGAACTATGGCTACACCTTC. This gives the protein CATSSRTGNYGYTF.